This is a list of T cell receptor beta chains from one sample in a study of blood T cell repertoires in COVID-19. Produced via immunoSEQ multiplex PCR; TCRdb's table is partial and in-frame only. The sample has roughly 260,000 clones; roughly 84% are singletons. Sequencing input: peripheral blood. The origin of the receptors is a woman aged 18-35 years with acute or convalescent COVID-19. CDR3s include the opening cysteine and the closing phenylalanine or tryptophan. The D gene is left open where the match is weak. Rows give clone size only sometimes, using once, few, many, or a class for an expanded clone.

D gene	V gene	CDR3 length	J gene	clone size	CDR3 DNA	CDR3 protein
TRBD1	TRBV6-5	14	TRBJ1-2	-	TGTGCCAGCAGTTACTCGGGGACAGGGGTCGGCTACACCTTC	CASSYSGTGVGYTF
-	TRBV7-2	15	TRBJ1-5	-	TGTGCCAGCAGCTTCGACGGGGGACTATATCAGCCCCAGCATTTT	CASSFDGGLYQPQHF
TRBD1	TRBV18	15	TRBJ2-7	-	TGTGCCAGCTCCCTCAGGGGACAGGGGGCCTACGAGCAGTACTTC	CASSLRGQGAYEQYF
-	TRBV12-5	15	TRBJ2-1	-	TGTGCTAGTGCCGGGATTAGCGGAGTCTACAATGAGCAGTTCTTC	CASAGISGVYNEQFF
-	TRBV30	11	TRBJ2-1	-	TGTGCCTGGAGTGACCCTCGGGAGCAGTTCTTC	CAWSDPREQFF
TRBD2	TRBV5-6	16	TRBJ2-5	-	TGTGCCAGCAGCTTGAAGTCTAGCGGGAGGATGGAGACCCAGTACTTC	CASSLKSSGRMETQYF
-	TRBV6-6	13	TRBJ2-7	-	TGTGCCAGCAGTTACTCGCAGGGATACGAGCAGTACTTC	CASSYSQGYEQYF
-	TRBV5-1	12	TRBJ2-7	-	TGCGCCAGCAGCTGGGGCCGTGAGGAGCAGTACTTC	CASSWGREEQYF
TRBD2	TRBV18	15	TRBJ2-1	once	TGTGCCAGCTCACGAGCGGGAGGGGCCTACAATGAGCAGTTCTTC	CASSRAGGAYNEQFF
-	TRBV6-5	15	TRBJ2-7	-	TGTGCCAGCAGCCATACCCCCGGACAGACCTACGAGCAGTACTTC	CASSHTPGQTYEQYF
TRBD1	TRBV6-5	13	TRBJ2-7	-	TGTGCCAGCAGAGAGGGACAGTCCTACGAGCAGTACTTC	CASREGQSYEQYF
-	TRBV12-3/TRBV12-4	13	TRBJ1-4	-	TGTGCCAGCAGTTTAGGGCTCTCCATAAAACTGTTTTTT	CASSLGLSIKLFF
TRBD1	TRBV3-1/TRBV3-2	16	TRBJ2-1	-	TGTGCCAGCAGCCAAGATGGGGGACAGTCGTGGAATGAGCAGTTCTTC	CASSQDGGQSWNEQFF
-	TRBV27	14	TRBJ1-5	-	TGTGCCAGCAGCCTAGGTCGTAGCAATCAGCCCCAGCATTTT	CASSLGRSNQPQHF
-	TRBV28	13	TRBJ1-1	-	TGTGCCAGCAGTTTATTCATGACAACTGAAGCTTTCTTT	CASSLFMTTEAFF
-	TRBV5-1	15	TRBJ2-7	-	TGCGCCAGCAGCTTGTCCCCCGGGAGCTCCTACGAGCAGTACTTC	CASSLSPGSSYEQYF
-	TRBV5-1	14	TRBJ2-5	-	TGCGCCAGCAGCCCCCCACAGGGTGAAGAGACCCAGTACTTC	CASSPPQGEETQYF
-	TRBV5-1	14	TRBJ2-1	-	TGCGCCAGCAGCTTGGCGCCTGGGGGCTATGAGCAGTTCTTC	CASSLAPGGYEQFF
-	TRBV7-2	16	TRBJ2-3	-	TGTGCCAGCAGCTTATTCAGCGAAATTCGCACAGATACGCAGTATTTT	CASSLFSEIRTDTQYF
-	TRBV6-1	14	TRBJ1-1	-	TGTGCCAGCAGTGAAGCCAGGGTACCCACTGAAGCTTTCTTT	CASSEARVPTEAFF
TRBD2	TRBV7-8	15	TRBJ2-1	-	TGTGCCAGCAGCTTATGGCTAGCGGGCGTTGGTGAGCAGTTCTTC	CASSLWLAGVGEQFF
-	TRBV30	12	TRBJ1-5	-	TGTGCCTGGAGTGTACGGGAAGGTTCCCAGCATTTT	CAWSVREGSQHF
TRBD2	TRBV9	20	TRBJ2-7	-	TGTGCCAGCAGCCGGAGAAGGACTAGCGGATCCCACCCCAGCTCCTACGAGCAGTACTTC	CASSRRRTSGSHPSSYEQYF
-	TRBV28	13	TRBJ1-6	-	TGTGCCTGCGCCCCATCGCCGAATTCACCCCTCCACTTT	CACAPSPNSPLHF
-	TRBV10-3	16	TRBJ2-7	once	TGTGCCATCAGTGAGGGCCCTGCTAGCCCTCCGTACGAGCAGTACTTC	CAISEGPASPPYEQYF
TRBD2	TRBV7-3	18	TRBJ2-2	-	TGTGCCAGCAGCTCCCTGGGACTAGCGGATAGGAACACCGGGGAGCTGTTTTTT	CASSSLGLADRNTGELFF
-	TRBV18	15	TRBJ1-5	-	TGTGCCAGCTCACCAGAGACACACAGCAATCAGCCCCAGCATTTT	CASSPETHSNQPQHF
-	TRBV28	15	TRBJ1-5	-	TGTGCCAGCAGTTTAGGGTTAACCGGGATTCAGCCCCAGCATTTT	CASSLGLTGIQPQHF
-	TRBV12-3/TRBV12-4	13	TRBJ2-1	-	TGTGCCAGCAGTTTAAATCAGGACAATGAGCAGTTCTTC	CASSLNQDNEQFF
-	TRBV19	16	TRBJ1-5	-	TGTGCCAGTAGTATGGCTGCCATGAATAGCAATCAGCCCCAGCATTTT	CASSMAAMNSNQPQHF
-	TRBV12-3/TRBV12-4	13	TRBJ1-2	-	TGTGCCAGCAGTTTAGGCGGGACCTATGGCTACACCTTC	CASSLGGTYGYTF
TRBD1	TRBV28	13	TRBJ1-2	-	TGTGCCAGCAGTTCCCAGGGGGCGGGAGGCTACACCTTC	CASSSQGAGGYTF
-	TRBV30	15	TRBJ1-2	few	TGTGCCTGGAATCAAGTGGGGGGGGATTCAAATGGCTACACCTTC	CAWNQVGGDSNGYTF
-	TRBV7-2	14	TRBJ2-7	-	TGTGCCAGCAGCTTAGGCGGGACCCACCGAGAGCAGTACTTC	CASSLGGTHREQYF
-	TRBV12-3/TRBV12-4	13	TRBJ2-2	-	TGTGCCAGCAGTTTTGAGGGCGTCGGGGAGCTGTTTTTT	CASSFEGVGELFF
-	TRBV3-1/TRBV3-2	13	TRBJ2-2	-	TGTGCCAGCAGCCAAGTTCTTCCCGGGGAGCTGTTTTTT	CASSQVLPGELFF
-	TRBV27	15	TRBJ2-7	-	TGTGCCAGCAGTCCGGGGACTTATAACCCCTACGAGCAGTACTTC	CASSPGTYNPYEQYF
-	TRBV5-1	15	TRBJ1-1	-	TGCGCCAGCAGCTTGGGTCGGGGTTCGAGTACTGAAGCTTTCTTT	CASSLGRGSSTEAFF
-	TRBV18	15	TRBJ1-4	-	TGTGCCAGCTCACCAGGTAGCCCAACTAATGAAAAACTGTTTTTT	CASSPGSPTNEKLFF
-	TRBV14	15	TRBJ1-6	once	TGTGCCAGCAGCCAAGAGGGGGCGATAGCCTCACCCCTCCACTTT	CASSQEGAIASPLHF
TRBD1	TRBV12-3/TRBV12-4	13	TRBJ1-2	-	TGTGCCAGCGCAAAGGGACAGGGGTATGGCTACACCTTC	CASAKGQGYGYTF
TRBD1	TRBV6-1	15	TRBJ1-5	-	TGTGCCAGCAGTGAACGGACAGGGGGCTGGCAGCCCCAGCATTTT	CASSERTGGWQPQHF
-	TRBV6-2/TRBV6-3	15	TRBJ1-5	-	TGTGCCAGCAGCCCAACGGGGGGCGGCAATCAGCCCCAGCATTTT	CASSPTGGGNQPQHF
TRBD1	TRBV6-5	13	TRBJ1-1	-	TGTGCCAGCGGAGGGGGCGCATCTGCTGAAGCTTTCTTT	CASGGGASAEAFF
TRBD2	TRBV7-8	15	TRBJ2-5	-	TGTGCCAGCAGCTTCGGACTAGCGGGACCGGAGACCCAGTACTTC	CASSFGLAGPETQYF
-	TRBV28	13	TRBJ2-7	-	TGTGCCAGCAGTTCCGGACAGCGGCGCGAGCAGTACTTC	CASSSGQRREQYF
-	TRBV7-9	14	TRBJ1-6	-	TGTGCCAGCAGCTTGCGGGACGGTAATTCACCCCTCCACTTT	CASSLRDGNSPLHF
TRBD2	TRBV10-1	17	TRBJ2-7	-	TGCGCCAGCAGTGAGGGAGCTCTAGGGAGCGGGAGCGACGAGCAGTACTTC	CASSEGALGSGSDEQYF
TRBD2	TRBV6-6	16	TRBJ2-3	once	TGTGCCAGCAGTACAACACTAGCGGGAGGCACAGATACGCAGTATTTT	CASSTTLAGGTDTQYF
-	TRBV9	14	TRBJ2-1	-	TGTGCCAGCAGCGGGGGCTCGACCTACAATGAGCGGTTCTTC	CASSGGSTYNERFF
-	TRBV7-2	16	TRBJ2-5	-	TGTGCCAGCAGCTTAGGCGGCCGAATCATCGGGGAGACCCAGTACTTC	CASSLGGRIIGETQYF
-	TRBV20-1	13	TRBJ1-6	-	TGCAGTGCTAGTTCCGGGATCGATTCACCCCTCCACTTT	CSASSGIDSPLHF
TRBD2	TRBV10-1	16	TRBJ2-1	-	TGCGCCAGCAGTGAGGAAGGACTAGCGGGCTACAATGAGCAGTTCTTC	CASSEEGLAGYNEQFF
-	TRBV18	15	TRBJ1-2	-	TGTGCCAGCTCACCACTCCCGGGACTAGGTGGCGGCTACACCTTC	CASSPLPGLGGGYTF
TRBD2	TRBV5-1	15	TRBJ2-1	once	TGCGCCAGCAGCTTGGATCTAGCGGGAGGATATGAGCAGTTCTTC	CASSLDLAGGYEQFF